Each of the 19 T cell receptor beta chains below was sequenced from the same sample in a study of cytomegalovirus exposure and HLA in healthy donors. PCR used 60 Vbeta primers and 13 Jbeta primers. TCRdb keeps only in-frame clones here, not all; method: immunoSEQ multiplex PCR. Listed are around 84,000 clones; approximately 4.2% falls within the top ten. The sample was PBMCs. These receptors all come from a man aged 25 to 40 in good health and CMV-seronegative.

V usage is TRBV28 and J usage is TRBJ2-7; D is unclear. Germline V gene sequence: CDR1 MDHEN, CDR2 SYDVKM. The CDR3 length is 13 residues. With 5 bases removed from V and 5 bases from J, the gap between germline ends came to 13 bases. This chain's CDR3 is CASSGSSPHEQYF. The DNA for the CDR3 is TGTGCCAGCAGTGGCTCGTCACCCCACGAGCAGTACTTC.

The J gene is TRBJ2-7, the V gene TRBV5-4; a possible D gene is TRBD2 (6 bases). This CDR3 is built from 17 residues. Between the trimmed V and J ends, which lost 4 bases and 1 base, there was a span of 21 bases. CDR1 is SGHNT and CDR2 is YYREEE in the germline V gene (reference sequence). This CDR3 reads CASSPGGMRDLSYEQYF. The CDR3 nucleotides read TGTGCCAGCAGCCCTGGGGGTATGCGGGATCTGTCCTACGAGCAGTACTTC. The full variable domain, rest sourced from reference TRBV5-4 and TRBJ2-7, is ETGVTQSPTHLIKTRGQQVTLRCSSQSGHNTVSWYQQALGQGPQFIFQYYREEENGRGNFPPRFSGLQFPNYSSELNVNALELDDSALYLCASSPGGMRDLSYEQYFGPGTRLTVT.

The chain couples TRBV19 to TRBJ1-2, with D possibly being TRBD1 (6 bases). V was clipped by 5 bases and J by 4 bases, with 11 bases between them. Germline V gene lookup returns CDR1 LNHDA and CDR2 SQIVND (reference sequence). This CDR3 has 13 residues. The CDR3 loop is CASSSQGGYGYTF. DNA for the CDR3: TGTGCCAGTAGTTCACAGGGTGGCTATGGCTACACCTTC.

This rearrangement joins TRBV11-2 to TRBJ2-7, with 9 bases lining up with TRBD2. The V gene end was trimmed by 5 bases and the J gene end by 6 bases; junction bases not matched to a gene: 17. There are 17 residues in the CDR3. Germline assignment: CDR1 SGHAT and CDR2 FQNNGV. DNA for the CDR3: TGTGCCAGCAGCCACCAGTTAGCGGGAGCCATATCTATCGAGCAGTACTTC. Its translation is CASSHQLAGAISIEQYF.

The rearrangement links TRBV6-7 to TRBJ2-2; the match to TRBD2 covers 8 bases. TRBV6-7 is noted as an ORF with a role that remains uncertain. V lost 3 bases and J lost 3; bases outside the gene matches: 3. This CDR3 region has 15 residues. The CDR3 DNA follows: TGTGCCAGCAGTTATTGGGGACTAGACACCGGGGAGCTGTTTTTT. Amino acid sequence: CASSYWGLDTGELFF.

A note on this clone: A read error may account for a junction end that differs from germline. The V and J genes are TRBV4-3 and TRBJ2-3; 8 bases fit TRBD1. Germline V gene sequence: CDR1 LGHNA, CDR2 YSLEER. This CDR3 is built from 16 residues. CDR3 protein: CVSSQETGGGPDTQYF. In DNA, the CDR3 is TGCGTCAGCAGCCAAGAAACAGGGGGAGGCCCAGATACGCAGTATTTT.

J is TRBJ1-5 and V is TRBV10-3; no firm D call. This CDR3 contains 12 residues. Trimming removed 2 bases at V and 7 bases at J, with 6 bases between. Per the germline V gene, CDR1 is ENHRY and CDR2 is SYGVKD. CDR3 bases: TGTGCCATCAGTGAGGGGAGCCAGCCCCAGCATTTT. This sequence encodes CAISEGSQPQHF.

V gene TRBV7-2 combines with J gene TRBJ2-3; TRBD1 matches 9 bases. The CDR3 length is 14 residues. The germline V gene encodes CDR1 SGHTA and CDR2 FQGNSA. J was trimmed by 6 bases and V by 5 bases; bases with no gene match: 6. The CDR3 DNA reads as TGTGCCAGCAGCAGACAGGGGGTTCTGGATACGCAGTATTTT. Encoded protein: CASSRQGVLDTQYF.

The V and J genes are TRBV27 and TRBJ2-3; TRBD2 aligns across 9 bases. CDR3 size: 16 residues. In germline, CDR1 is MNHEY, CDR2 SMNVEV (reference sequence). The ends lost 5 bases at V and 6 bases at J; junction bases unmatched: 12. The CDR3: CASSPRLAGAPDTQYF. The CDR3 DNA follows: TGTGCCAGCAGTCCCCGATTAGCGGGAGCCCCCGATACGCAGTATTTT.

CDR3 sequence reads: CASSPRDSPSDTQYF. The DNA of the CDR3 is TGTGCCAGCAGCCCCCGGGACAGCCCCTCCGATACGCAGTATTTT. J is TRBJ2-3 and V is TRBV11-3; TRBD1 aligns across 7 bases. The CDR3 has 15 amino acids. Germline V gene lookup returns CDR1 SGHNT and CDR2 YENEEA. The J segment lost 6 bases and the V segment lost 5 bases, leaving 11 bases of the junction unmatched.

V and J are TRBV5-4 and TRBJ2-7; 8 bases line up with TRBD2. The CDR3 is made up of 13 amino acids. Germline lookup yields CDR1 SGHNT and CDR2 YYREEE (reference sequence). This CDR3 reads CASGGGPSYEQYF. The CDR3 DNA reads as TGTGCTTCCGGGGGGGGCCCCTCCTACGAGCAGTACTTC.

The V call is TRBV10-3, the J call TRBJ2-2; D is undetermined. There are 13 residues in the CDR3. Looked up from germline, CDR1 is ENHRY and CDR2 is SYGVKD. V was clipped by 5 bases and J by 0 bases, with 4 bases between them. The CDR3 reads CAISYTNTGELFF. The CDR3 DNA is TGTGCCATCAGTTACACGAACACCGGGGAGCTGTTTTTT.

This rearrangement joins TRBV29-1 to TRBJ2-5, with 9 bases fitting TRBD1. Per the germline V gene, CDR1 is SQVTM and CDR2 is ANQGSEA. V lost 3 bases to trimming and J lost 4 bases; unmatched junction nucleotides: 3. This CDR3 comprises 13 residues. For the CDR3, the DNA is TGCAGCGTTGAGTACAGGGGGCGAGAGACCCAGTACTTC. Its translation: CSVEYRGRETQYF.

The J gene is TRBJ2-5, the V gene TRBV5-6, with TRBD1 as a possible D gene (5 bases). The CDR3 spans 14 residues. V lost 2 bases, J lost 1 base, and 9 bases lay in between. CDR1 and CDR2 from the germline V gene are SGHDT and YYEEEE. The CDR3 here is CASSFMTAQETQYF. CDR3 in DNA: TGTGCCAGCAGCTTCATGACAGCCCAAGAGACCCAGTACTTC.

The chain is built from TRBV5-1 and TRBJ2-7, with TRBD2 identical over 7 bases. This CDR3 is built from 16 residues. Looked up from germline, CDR1 is SGHRS and CDR2 is YFSETQ. V was clipped by 4 bases and J by 3 bases; unmatched bases: 13. This CDR3 is CASSPFFGGGNYEQYF. The CDR3 region has the DNA TGCGCCAGCAGCCCCTTTTTTGGGGGGGGGAACTACGAGCAGTACTTC.

This chain uses TRBV4-2 with TRBJ1-1, with a tentative D call TRBD1 (5 bases). V was cut by 2 bases and J by 0 bases, with 16 bases left in between. The CDR3 spans 17 residues. CDR1 LGHNA and CDR2 YNFKEQ come from the germline V gene. The CDR3: CASSQQLGAGMNTEAFF. CDR3 nucleotide sequence: TGTGCCAGCAGCCAACAATTAGGGGCAGGCATGAACACTGAAGCTTTCTTT.

The chain has TRBV7-3 and TRBJ2-3, with D maybe TRBD2 (5 bases). Germline V gene sequence: CDR1 SGHTA, CDR2 FQGTGA. The CDR3 has 15 amino acids. V was trimmed by 5 bases and J by 8 bases, leaving 20 bases between them. In DNA, the CDR3 is TGTGCCAGCAGCCCTATGGGCTGGGGAGAGGGTACGCAGTATTTT. It specifies CASSPMGWGEGTQYF.

A remark on this clone: Other nucleotide sequences from this sample produce the same CDR3. The chain is built from TRBV2 and TRBJ1-4, with TRBD1 identical over 10 bases. V gave up 5 bases and J gave up 2 bases; unmatched junction bases: 2. The CDR3 runs 15 residues. CDR1 and CDR2 (germline): SNHLY, FYNNEI. This chain's CDR3 is CASSRQGATNEKLFF. Here the CDR3 DNA reads TGTGCCAGCAGTAGACAGGGGGCTACTAATGAAAAACTGTTTTTT.

CDR3 protein: CASSTDRAPQETQYF. In nucleotides, the CDR3 is TGTGCCAGTAGTACCGACAGGGCTCCCCAAGAGACCCAGTACTTC. The chain carries TRBV19 and TRBJ2-5; 7 nucleotides align to TRBD1. This CDR3 region has 15 residues. The V and J ends lost 4 bases and 1 base, in that order; junction bases with no gene match: 6. Germline V gene sequence: CDR1 LNHDA, CDR2 SQIVND (reference sequence).